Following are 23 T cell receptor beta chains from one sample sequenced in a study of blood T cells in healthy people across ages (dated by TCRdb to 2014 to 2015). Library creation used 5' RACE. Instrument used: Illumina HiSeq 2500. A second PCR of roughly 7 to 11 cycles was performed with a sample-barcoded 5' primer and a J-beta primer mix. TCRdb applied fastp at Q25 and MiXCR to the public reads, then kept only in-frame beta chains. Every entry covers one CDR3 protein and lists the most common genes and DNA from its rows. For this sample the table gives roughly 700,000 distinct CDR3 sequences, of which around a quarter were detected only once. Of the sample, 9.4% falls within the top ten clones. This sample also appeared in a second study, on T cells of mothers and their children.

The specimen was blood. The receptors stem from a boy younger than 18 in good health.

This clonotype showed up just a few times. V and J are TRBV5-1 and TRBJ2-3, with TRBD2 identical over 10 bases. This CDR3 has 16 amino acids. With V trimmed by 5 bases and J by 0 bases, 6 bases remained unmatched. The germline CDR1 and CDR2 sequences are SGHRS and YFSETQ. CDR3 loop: CASRPGLASSTDTQYF. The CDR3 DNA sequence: TGCGCCAGCAGGCCGGGACTAGCGTCTAGCACAGATACGCAGTATTTT. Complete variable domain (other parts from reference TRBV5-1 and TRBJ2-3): KAGVTQTPRYLIKTRGQQVTLSCSPISGHRSVSWYQQTPGQGLQFLFEYFSETQRNKGNFPGRFSGRQFSNSRSEMNVSTLELGDSALYLCASRPGLASSTDTQYFGPGTRLTVL.

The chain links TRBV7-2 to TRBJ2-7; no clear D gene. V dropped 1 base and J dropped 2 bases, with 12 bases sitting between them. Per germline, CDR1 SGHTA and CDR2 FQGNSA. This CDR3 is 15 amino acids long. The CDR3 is CASSLVVPSPYEQYF. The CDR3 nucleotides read TGTGCCAGCAGCTTAGTGGTCCCAAGTCCCTACGAGCAGTACTTC.

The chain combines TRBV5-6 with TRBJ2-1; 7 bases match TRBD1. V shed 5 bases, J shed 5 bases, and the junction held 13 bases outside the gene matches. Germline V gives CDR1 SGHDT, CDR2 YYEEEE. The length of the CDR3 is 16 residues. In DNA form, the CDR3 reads TGTGCCAGCAGTAAAAGGCCGGGACAGAATAACAATGAGCAGTTCTTC. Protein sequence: CASSKRPGQNNNEQFF.

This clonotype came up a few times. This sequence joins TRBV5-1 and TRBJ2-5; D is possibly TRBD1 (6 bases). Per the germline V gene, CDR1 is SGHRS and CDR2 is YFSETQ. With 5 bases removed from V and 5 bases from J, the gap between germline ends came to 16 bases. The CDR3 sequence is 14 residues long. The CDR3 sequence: CASSPLGAWETQYF. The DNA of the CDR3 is TGCGCCAGCAGTCCCCTGGGGGCCTGGGAGACCCAGTACTTC. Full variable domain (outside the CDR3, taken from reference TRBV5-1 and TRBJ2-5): KAGVTQTPRYLIKTRGQQVTLSCSPISGHRSVSWYQQTPGQGLQFLFEYFSETQRNKGNFPGRFSGRQFSNSRSEMNVSTLELGDSALYLCASSPLGAWETQYFGPGTRLLVL.

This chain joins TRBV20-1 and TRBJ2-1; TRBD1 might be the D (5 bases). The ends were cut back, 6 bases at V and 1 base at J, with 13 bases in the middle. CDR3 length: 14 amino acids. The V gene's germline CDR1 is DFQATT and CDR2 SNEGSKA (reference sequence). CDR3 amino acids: CSAIRARSYNEQFF. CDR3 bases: TGCAGTGCGATCAGGGCGAGGTCCTACAATGAGCAGTTCTTC.

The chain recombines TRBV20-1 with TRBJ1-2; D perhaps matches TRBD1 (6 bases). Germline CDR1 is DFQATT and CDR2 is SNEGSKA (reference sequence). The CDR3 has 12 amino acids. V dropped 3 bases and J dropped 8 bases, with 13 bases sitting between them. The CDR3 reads CSASWGAWGYTF. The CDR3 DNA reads TGCAGTGCTAGCTGGGGGGCCTGGGGCTACACCTTC.

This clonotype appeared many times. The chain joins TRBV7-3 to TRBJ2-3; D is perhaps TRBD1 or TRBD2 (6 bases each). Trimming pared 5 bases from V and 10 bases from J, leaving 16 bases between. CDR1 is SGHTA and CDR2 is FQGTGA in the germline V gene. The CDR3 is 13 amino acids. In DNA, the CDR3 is TGTGCCAGCAGCGCACTCCCGGGGGCCCCGCAGTATTTT. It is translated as CASSALPGAPQYF.

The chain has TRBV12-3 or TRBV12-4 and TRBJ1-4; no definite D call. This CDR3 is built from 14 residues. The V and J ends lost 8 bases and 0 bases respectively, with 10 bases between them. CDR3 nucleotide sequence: TGTGCCAGCGGTAACACGACAACTAATGAAAAACTGTTTTTT. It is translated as CASGNTTTNEKLFF.

The CDR3 DNA follows: TGTGCCAGCATCACAGGGGGCGGTGAAAAACTGTTTTTT. Encoded protein: CASITGGGEKLFF. The chain has TRBV21-1 and TRBJ1-4; the table assigns TRBD1, which was not confirmed against the DNA. TRBV21-1 is termed a pseudogene. The CDR3 is 13 residues long.

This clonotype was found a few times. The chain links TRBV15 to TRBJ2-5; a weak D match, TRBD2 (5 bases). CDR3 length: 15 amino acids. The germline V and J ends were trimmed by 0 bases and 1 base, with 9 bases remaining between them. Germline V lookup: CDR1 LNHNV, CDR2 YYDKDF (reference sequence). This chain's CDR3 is CATSRDGVAQETQYF. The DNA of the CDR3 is TGTGCCACCAGCAGAGACGGGGTAGCCCAAGAGACCCAGTACTTC.

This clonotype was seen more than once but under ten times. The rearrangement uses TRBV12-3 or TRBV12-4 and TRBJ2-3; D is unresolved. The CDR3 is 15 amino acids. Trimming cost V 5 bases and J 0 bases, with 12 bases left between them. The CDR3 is CASSPDGTSTDTQYF. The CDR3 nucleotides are TGTGCCAGCAGTCCAGACGGCACTAGCACAGATACGCAGTATTTT.

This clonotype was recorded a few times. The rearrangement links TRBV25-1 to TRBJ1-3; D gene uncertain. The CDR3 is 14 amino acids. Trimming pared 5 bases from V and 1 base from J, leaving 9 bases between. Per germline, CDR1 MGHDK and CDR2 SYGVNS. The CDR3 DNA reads TGTGCCAGCAGTAGCCGGGATTCTGGAAACACCATATATTTT. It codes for CASSSRDSGNTIYF. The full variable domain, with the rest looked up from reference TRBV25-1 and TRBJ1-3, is EADIYQTPRYLVIGTGKKITLECSQTMGHDKMYWYQQDPGMELHLIHYSYGVNSTEKGDLSSESTVSRIRTEHFPLTLESARPSHTSQYLCASSSRDSGNTIYFGEGSWLTVV.

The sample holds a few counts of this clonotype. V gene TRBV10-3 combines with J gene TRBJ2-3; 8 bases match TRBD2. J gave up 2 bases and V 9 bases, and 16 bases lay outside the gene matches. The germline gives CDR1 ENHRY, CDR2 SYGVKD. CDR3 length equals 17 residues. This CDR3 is CAIGRRREADYTDTQYF. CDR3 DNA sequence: TGTGCCATTGGCCGACGGCGGGAGGCCGATTACACAGATACGCAGTATTTT.

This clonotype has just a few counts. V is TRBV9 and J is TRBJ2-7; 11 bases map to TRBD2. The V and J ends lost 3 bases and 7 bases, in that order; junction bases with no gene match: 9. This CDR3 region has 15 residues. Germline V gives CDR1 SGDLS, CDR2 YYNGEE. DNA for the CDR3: TGTGCCAGCAGCGCTTATAGCGGGAGGGCTGGAGAGCAGTACTTC. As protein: CASSAYSGRAGEQYF.

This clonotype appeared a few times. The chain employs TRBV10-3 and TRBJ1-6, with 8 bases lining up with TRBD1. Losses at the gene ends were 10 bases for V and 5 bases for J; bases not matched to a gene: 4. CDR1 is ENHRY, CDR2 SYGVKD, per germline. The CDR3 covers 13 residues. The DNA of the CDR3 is TGTGCCACCGCGACAGGGGATAATTCACCCCTCCACTTT. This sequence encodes CATATGDNSPLHF.

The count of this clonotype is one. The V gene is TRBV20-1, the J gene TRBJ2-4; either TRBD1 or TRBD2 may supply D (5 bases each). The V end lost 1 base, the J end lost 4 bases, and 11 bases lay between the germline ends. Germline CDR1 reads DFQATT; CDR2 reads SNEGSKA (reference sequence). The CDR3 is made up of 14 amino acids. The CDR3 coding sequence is TGCAGTGCTAGAGGTGTGAGGGGAAAAAACATTCAGTACTTC. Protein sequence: CSARGVRGKNIQYF.

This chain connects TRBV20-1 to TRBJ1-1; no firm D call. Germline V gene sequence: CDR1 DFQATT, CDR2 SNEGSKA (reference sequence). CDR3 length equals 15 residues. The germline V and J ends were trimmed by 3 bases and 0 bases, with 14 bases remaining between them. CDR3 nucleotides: TGCAGTGCTAGTAATAGCGGCGGTTTGAACACTGAAGCTTTCTTT. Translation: CSASNSGGLNTEAFF.

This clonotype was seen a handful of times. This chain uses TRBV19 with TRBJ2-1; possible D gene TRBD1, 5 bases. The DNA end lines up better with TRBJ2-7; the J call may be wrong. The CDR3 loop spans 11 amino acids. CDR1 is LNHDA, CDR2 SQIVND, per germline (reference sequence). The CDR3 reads CASGAAYEQYF. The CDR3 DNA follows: TGTGCCAGTGGGGCGGCCTACGAGCAGTACTTC.

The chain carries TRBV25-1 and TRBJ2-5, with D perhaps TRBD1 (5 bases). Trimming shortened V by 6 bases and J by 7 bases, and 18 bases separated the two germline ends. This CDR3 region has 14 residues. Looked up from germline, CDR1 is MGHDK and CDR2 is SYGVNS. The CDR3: CASSDRTGQGTQYF. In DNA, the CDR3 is TGTGCCAGCAGCGACCGGACGGGTCAGGGGACCCAGTACTTC.

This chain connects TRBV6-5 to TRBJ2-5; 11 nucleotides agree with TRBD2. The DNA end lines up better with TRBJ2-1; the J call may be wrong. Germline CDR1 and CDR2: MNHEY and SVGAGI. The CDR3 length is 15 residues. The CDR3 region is CASSLLAGEANEQFF. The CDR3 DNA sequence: TGTGCCAGCAGTCTACTAGCGGGAGAAGCCAATGAGCAGTTCTTC.

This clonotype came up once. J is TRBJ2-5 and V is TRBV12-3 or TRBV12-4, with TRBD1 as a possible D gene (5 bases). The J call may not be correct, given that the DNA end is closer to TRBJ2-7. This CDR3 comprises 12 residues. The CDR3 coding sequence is TGTGCCAGCAGTTTTGGAAGGGGCGAGCAGTACTTC. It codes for CASSFGRGEQYF.

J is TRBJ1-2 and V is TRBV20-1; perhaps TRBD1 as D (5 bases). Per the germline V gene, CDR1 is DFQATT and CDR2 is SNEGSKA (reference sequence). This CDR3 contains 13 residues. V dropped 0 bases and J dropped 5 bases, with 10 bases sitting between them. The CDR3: CSARDKGRYGYTF. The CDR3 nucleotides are TGCAGTGCTAGAGATAAGGGGCGGTATGGCTACACCTTC.

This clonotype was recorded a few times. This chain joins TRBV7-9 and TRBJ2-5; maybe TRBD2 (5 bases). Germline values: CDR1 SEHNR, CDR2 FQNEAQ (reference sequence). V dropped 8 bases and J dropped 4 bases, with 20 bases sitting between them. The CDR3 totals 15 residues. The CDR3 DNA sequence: TGTGCCAGCTCGAAGGTGGCGGAGGCCCCAGAGACCCAGTACTTC. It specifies CASSKVAEAPETQYF.